Below, 27 T cell receptor beta chains from the same sample are listed, as sequenced in a study of T cells in Graves' hyperthyroidism and ophthalmopathy. The source material, RNA transcripts, was used to amplify TCR beta CDR3 regions. First-round RT-PCR targeting the TCR CDR3 was performed with the HTBI primer set. One entry per CDR3 protein results from TCRdb running MiXCR on the multiplex PCR reads. This sample has roughly 420,000 distinct CDR3 sequences, with approximately 14% found just once. Input material: blood. The origin of the receptors is a woman aged 18-35 years with Graves' hyperthyroidism.

There are many counts of this clonotype. The rearrangement joins TRBV7-8 to TRBJ2-5; 9 bases are a match to TRBD1. Germline CDR1 and CDR2: SGHVS and FQNEAQ. The CDR3 has 16 amino acids. Germline trimming cut 5 bases from V and 5 bases from J; bases unmatched to any gene: 12. CDR3 DNA sequence: TGTGCCAGCAGCCCAGCCGGGACAGGGCCGTGGGAGACCCAGTACTTC. Translation gives CASSPAGTGPWETQYF.

This clonotype was detected only a few times. CDR3 sequence (DNA): TGTGCCAGCCCGAGAGGATGGGCGTCTGAAGCTTTCTTT. Its translation: CASPRGWASEAFF. The chain links TRBV6-2 or TRBV6-3 to TRBJ1-1; D remains ambiguous. Trimming cost V 8 bases and J 6 bases, with 16 bases left between them. The CDR3 is 13 residues long. Germline CDR1 MNHEY, CDR2 SVGEGT.

This clonotype was picked up many times. This chain uses TRBV7-3 with TRBJ2-2; 7 nucleotides agree with TRBD2. The V gene's germline CDR1 is SGHTA and CDR2 FQGTGA. The CDR3 has 18 residues. V was pared by 2 bases and J by 3 bases, with 12 bases of the junction left unmatched. Here the CDR3 DNA reads TGTGCCAGCAGCTTATTTCCAGCGGGAACCCCTGACACCGGGGAGCTGTTTTTT. Its protein is CASSLFPAGTPDTGELFF.

This clonotype has only a few counts. CDR3 in amino acids: CLKPGTGADGYTF. As DNA, the CDR3 is TGCCTCAAACCCGGGACAGGGGCGGATGGCTACACCTTC. This rearrangement joins TRBV20-1 to TRBJ1-2, with TRBD1 identical over 10 bases. Germline V gives CDR1 DFQATT, CDR2 SNEGSKA (reference sequence). The CDR3 sequence is 13 residues long.

The table lists this clonotype with a count of one. A read error may explain this, as a much larger clone is one base away. The chain is built from TRBV7-9 and TRBJ2-7; D tentatively fits TRBD1 or TRBD2 (5 bases each). CDR3 length: 15 amino acids. Trimming took 6 bases from V and 0 from J, leaving 15 bases between them. Germline loops: CDR1 SEHNR, CDR2 FQNEAQ (reference sequence). The CDR3 protein is CASSGSGQASYEQYF. The CDR3 DNA follows: TGTGCCAGCAGTGGTTCGGGGCAGGCCTCCTACGAGCAGTACTTC. The full variable domain, rest sourced from reference TRBV7-9 and TRBJ2-7, is DTGVSQNPRHKITKRGQNVTFRCDPISEHNRLYWYRQTLGQGPEFLTYFQNEAQLEKSRLLSDRFSAERPKGSFSTLEIQRTEQGDSAMYLCASSGSGQASYEQYFGPGTRLTVT.

The sample holds many counts of this clonotype. V gene TRBV3-1 combines with J gene TRBJ2-7; the D call may be TRBD1 or TRBD2 (5 bases each). The germline V and J ends were trimmed by 3 bases and 6 bases, with 12 bases remaining between them. This CDR3 has 13 residues. The germline V gene has CDR1 LGHDT and CDR2 YNNKEL (reference sequence). In DNA form, the CDR3 reads TGTGCCAGCAGCCATCTGGTTGGGACCGAGCAGTACTTC. Translating it yields CASSHLVGTEQYF.

The CDR3 sequence is CASSRGTSGKDIQYF. Written as DNA, the CDR3 is TGTGCCAGCAGTCGTGGGACTAGCGGAAAGGACATTCAGTACTTC. The gene calls are TRBV28 and TRBJ2-4; 11 bases fit TRBD2. This CDR3 has 15 amino acids. V trimming: 5 bases; J trimming: 8 bases; junction bases outside the gene matches: 8. CDR1 is MDHEN and CDR2 is SYDVKM in the germline V gene.

This clonotype has a count of ten or more. The V gene is TRBV27, the J gene TRBJ1-1, with 7 bases matching TRBD1. Germline V gene sequence: CDR1 MNHEY, CDR2 SMNVEV (reference sequence). The J segment lost 7 bases and the V segment lost 4 bases, leaving 9 bases of the junction unmatched. The CDR3 has 14 residues. The CDR3 is CASSSNPGQIEAFF. In DNA, the CDR3 is TGTGCCAGCAGTTCTAATCCGGGACAGATTGAAGCTTTCTTT.

This clonotype turned up a few times. The CDR3 spells CASSLFGQGASYNSPLHF. CDR3 DNA: TGTGCCAGCAGTTTGTTCGGACAGGGGGCGTCCTATAATTCACCCCTCCACTTT. The V call is TRBV27, the J call TRBJ1-6; 11 positions agree with TRBD1. The CDR3 runs 18 residues. Germline V gene sequence: CDR1 MNHEY, CDR2 SMNVEV (reference sequence). V lost 3 bases and J lost 1; bases outside the gene matches: 5.

Remarks on this clonotype: With a much larger clone just one base away, this may be a read error. The rearrangement links TRBV20-1 to TRBJ2-2, with D perhaps TRBD2 (5 bases). The CDR3 is 12 amino acids. The germline V gene has CDR1 DFQATT and CDR2 SNEGSKA (reference sequence). The CDR3 spells CSAGDEGGELFF. DNA for the CDR3: TGCAGTGCTGGAGATGAGGGCGGGGAGCTGTTTTTT.

The chain joins TRBV27 to TRBJ2-2; a weak D match, TRBD1 (5 bases). With 6 bases removed from V and 4 bases from J, the gap between germline ends came to 9 bases. CDR1 and CDR2 from the germline V gene are MNHEY and SMNVEV (reference sequence). The CDR3 consists of 13 residues. The chain's CDR3 is CASRQGGTGELFF. The CDR3 region has the DNA TGTGCCAGCAGGCAGGGCGGCACCGGGGAGCTGTTTTTT.

The chain employs TRBV12-3 or TRBV12-4 and TRBJ2-7; tentative D call: TRBD1 (6 bases). The V gene lost 5 bases and the J gene lost 0 bases, with 17 bases spanning the gap. CDR3 length: 16 amino acids. CDR3 region: CASSQSGVPDSYEQYF. In DNA, the CDR3 is TGTGCCAGCAGTCAATCAGGGGTCCCCGACTCCTACGAGCAGTACTTC.

The rearrangement uses TRBV5-1 and TRBJ2-5; D tentatively reads TRBD1 or TRBD2 (5 bases each). From germline, CDR1 is SGHRS and CDR2 YFSETQ. Trimming pared 0 bases from V and 1 base from J, leaving 13 bases between. The CDR3 extends over 16 amino acids. The CDR3 region is CASSLGDRDFQETQYF. In DNA, the CDR3 is TGCGCCAGCAGCTTGGGGGACCGCGATTTCCAAGAGACCCAGTACTTC. Drawing the rest from reference TRBV5-1 and TRBJ2-5, the complete variable domain is KAGVTQTPRYLIKTRGQQVTLSCSPISGHRSVSWYQQTPGQGLQFLFEYFSETQRNKGNFPGRFSGRQFSNSRSEMNVSTLELGDSALYLCASSLGDRDFQETQYFGPGTRLLVL.

This clonotype was seen a handful of times. The J gene is TRBJ2-1, the V gene TRBV10-1; 11 nucleotides match TRBD2. Trimming took 3 bases from V and 9 from J; bases not matched to a gene: 7. The CDR3 contains 15 residues. The germline V gene has CDR1 WNHNN and CDR2 SYGVQD (reference sequence). The CDR3 here is CASSDLAGGLGEQFF. Here the CDR3 DNA reads TGCGCCAGCAGTGATCTAGCGGGGGGTCTAGGTGAGCAGTTCTTC.

This clonotype was observed at least ten times. As DNA, the CDR3 is TGTGCCAGCAGCTTAGCCCGTACAGGGGTTGGCACTGAAGCTTTCTTT. Translation: CASSLARTGVGTEAFF. The V call is TRBV7-9, the J call TRBJ1-1; TRBD1 matches at 7 bases. The ends lost 0 bases at V and 4 bases at J; junction bases unmatched: 8. Looked up from germline, CDR1 is SEHNR and CDR2 is FQNEAQ (reference sequence). CDR3 length: 16 residues.

This clonotype was counted a few times. V usage is TRBV20-1 and J usage is TRBJ2-7; D ambiguous. Trimming removed 5 bases from V and 7 bases from J, with 12 bases in between. CDR1 DFQATT and CDR2 SNEGSKA come from the germline V gene (reference sequence). The CDR3 contains 11 residues. In DNA form, the CDR3 reads TGCAGTGCTCATCCCAGAGGAGAGCAGTACTTC. Translation gives CSAHPRGEQYF.

The J gene is TRBJ1-1, the V gene TRBV7-9; 9 bases align to TRBD1. V was clipped by 5 bases and J by 4 bases; unmatched bases: 8. Per germline, CDR1 SEHNR and CDR2 FQNEAQ (reference sequence). This CDR3 has 15 amino acids. For the CDR3, the DNA is TGTGCCAGCAGCCGATTTACAGGGGGCCGCACTGAAGCTTTCTTT. Residues: CASSRFTGGRTEAFF.

This clonotype was recorded many times. The J gene is TRBJ2-7, the V gene TRBV20-1, with 7 nucleotides matching TRBD2. CDR1 is DFQATT and CDR2 is SNEGSKA in the germline V gene (reference sequence). This CDR3 region has 11 residues. Trimming cost V 6 bases and J 6 bases; bases outside gene matches: 5. The CDR3 DNA sequence: TGCAGTGCCCTCCTAGCGGTCGAGCAGTACTTC. Its translation: CSALLAVEQYF.

In this sample, this clonotype turned up many times. The chain links TRBV10-3 to TRBJ1-2; D might be TRBD1 (5 bases). The V end was cut by 8 bases, the J end by 1 base, with 11 bases between. CDR3 length: 13 residues. CDR1 and CDR2 from the germline V gene are ENHRY and SYGVKD. The CDR3 DNA reads TGTGCCATCGGGGCGTCCCTTAACTATGGCTACACCTTC. Amino acids: CAIGASLNYGYTF.

This CDR3 reads CASSYVTGGRETQYF. In DNA form, the CDR3 reads TGCGCCAGCAGTTACGTGACGGGAGGCCGAGAGACCCAGTACTTC. The rearrangement links TRBV4-3 to TRBJ2-5, with 7 bases aligning to TRBD2. Trimming cost V 6 bases and J 4 bases; bases outside gene matches: 11. The CDR3 extends over 15 amino acids. Germline V gene sequence: CDR1 LGHNA, CDR2 YSLEER.

The V gene is TRBV19, the J gene TRBJ1-1, with D perhaps TRBD1 (5 bases). Trimming shortened V by 3 bases and J by 2 bases, and 16 bases separated the two germline ends. This CDR3 region has 16 residues. Germline-derived CDR1 and CDR2 are LNHDA and SQIVND (reference sequence). CDR3 DNA: TGTGCCAGTAGTATTGGGCGCAAGGGGCTCAACACTGAAGCTTTCTTT. It translates to CASSIGRKGLNTEAFF.

In its sample, this clonotype was seen a few times. The chain recombines TRBV18 with TRBJ1-2; D might be TRBD1 (5 bases). CDR3 length: 15 residues. V lost 3 bases, J lost 1 base, and 12 bases lay in between. Germline CDR1 is KGHSH and CDR2 is LQKENI. The CDR3 DNA reads TGTGCCAGCTCACCGGGGCAGGGTGGTAACTATGGCTACACCTTC. Its protein is CASSPGQGGNYGYTF.

This clonotype was found many times. This rearrangement joins TRBV29-1 to TRBJ2-7; D is perhaps TRBD1 (6 bases). Per the germline V gene, CDR1 is SQVTM and CDR2 is ANQGSEA. This CDR3 is 12 amino acids long. Trimming shortened V by 5 bases and J by 4 bases, and 12 bases separated the two germline ends. CDR3 nucleotide sequence: TGCAGCGTTTTGACCGGACAGTACGAGCAGTACTTC. Its translation: CSVLTGQYEQYF.

At least ten counts were recorded for this clonotype. The CDR3 bases are TGCAGTGCTAGTAAGGGAAGAGTCAATCAGCCCCAGCATTTT. It translates to CSASKGRVNQPQHF. The chain recombines TRBV20-1 with TRBJ1-5, with D hard to call. This CDR3 has 14 amino acids. Germline V gene lookup returns CDR1 DFQATT and CDR2 SNEGSKA (reference sequence). Trimming left V 3 bases short and J 3 bases short, with 12 bases between.

The chain links TRBV19 to TRBJ1-3; TRBD1 matches 9 bases. Germline V gene sequence: CDR1 LNHDA, CDR2 SQIVND (reference sequence). The CDR3 runs 15 residues. With V trimmed by 7 bases and J by 2 bases, 6 bases remained unmatched. CDR3 sequence (DNA): TGTGCCAGTACCCGGACAGGGGCGGCTGGAAACACCATATATTTT. Amino acid sequence: CASTRTGAAGNTIYF.

This clonotype showed up many times. The chain has TRBV6-2 or TRBV6-3 and TRBJ1-2; D may be TRBD1 (5 bases). CDR1 and CDR2 (germline): MNHEY, SVGEGT. The length of the CDR3 is 15 residues. V shed 2 bases and J shed 4 bases, with 14 bases lying between them. In DNA, the CDR3 is TGTGCCAGCAGTTACGGGGGAATCCGCGCCTATGGCTACACCTTC. Protein sequence: CASSYGGIRAYGYTF.

In regard to this clonotype: A much larger clone differs from this one at a single base, so this may be a read error. The genes are TRBV20-1 and TRBJ2-2; D unclear. From germline, CDR1 is DFQATT and CDR2 SNEGSKA (reference sequence). Trimming shortened V by 5 bases and J by 1 base, and 20 bases separated the two germline ends. The CDR3 covers 17 residues. The CDR3 loop is CSAGVGGPLKNTGELFF. CDR3 coding DNA: TGCAGTGCTGGAGTGGGTGGGCCTCTCAAGAACACCGGGGAGCTGTTTTTT.